This TCR beta chain comes out of a study of response to subunit inactivated influenza vaccine. Points from the study as a whole: Few new T cells, the authors suggested, are recruited by each seasonal influenza vaccination.

The CDR3 has 13 amino acids. CDR1 is SGHTA and CDR2 is FQGNSA in the germline V gene. After removal of 6 bases from V and 7 bases from J, the junction contained 7 bases not matched to a gene. TCRdb re-called the RT-PCR reads through MiXCR, storing one row per CDR3 protein. The table has roughly 710,000 distinct CDR3 sequences, 14% seen once. Comments on this clonotype: Its antigen is unknown.

The specimen comprised PBMCs from blood, sampled roughly 2 weeks before vaccination. The J gene is TRBJ2-3, the V gene TRBV7-2; TRBD2 matches 7 bases. This sequence was found in a man aged 45-65 years who received an inactivated influenza vaccine. The CDR3 DNA reads as TGTGCCAGCAGTTTCGGGACTACTTATACGCAGTATTTT. It encodes CASSFGTTYTQYF.